The present entry profiles one T cell receptor (beta chain) with its context. Its antigen is currently unknown. With a J-beta primer mix and a sample-barcoded 5' primer, a second PCR ran about 6 to 11 cycles. Each cDNA molecule received a tag from a template-switch adaptor that had 12 random nucleotides. In TCRdb, the 5' RACE reads were re-called with MiXCR into one record per CDR3 protein. This sample has roughly 800,000 distinct CDR3 sequences, with roughly 50% found just once. The sample is drawn from a study of blood T cells in healthy people across ages. Points from the study as a whole: Naive CD4+ cells and diversity were both higher in long-lived donors than in aged donors.

Sequenced: blood. This TCR was sampled from a man aged 25-45 years in good health.

The CDR3, as DNA: TGCAGCGTTGGGATCGTCGAGCAGTTCTTC. Translating gives CSVGIVEQFF. This rearrangement joins TRBV29-1 to TRBJ2-1, with D uncertain. Germline V gene sequence: CDR1 SQVTM, CDR2 ANQGSEA. The CDR3 spans 10 residues. V lost 4 bases and J 10 bases, leaving 8 bases between the germline ends.